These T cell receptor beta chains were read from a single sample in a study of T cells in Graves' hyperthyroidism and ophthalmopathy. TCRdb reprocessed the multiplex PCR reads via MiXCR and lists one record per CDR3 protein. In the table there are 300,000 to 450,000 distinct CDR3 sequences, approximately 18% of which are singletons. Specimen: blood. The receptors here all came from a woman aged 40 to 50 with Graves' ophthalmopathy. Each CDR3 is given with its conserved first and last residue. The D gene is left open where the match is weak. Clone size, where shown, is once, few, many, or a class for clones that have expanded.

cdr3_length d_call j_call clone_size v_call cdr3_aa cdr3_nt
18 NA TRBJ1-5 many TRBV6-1 CASSAYSPRKYSNQPQHF TGTGCCAGCAGTGCGTACAGCCCTCGGAAATATAGCAATCAGCCCCAGCATTTT
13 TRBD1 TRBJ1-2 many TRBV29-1 CSSGVGGQYGYTF TGCAGCTCTGGGGTAGGGGGCCAATATGGCTACACCTTC
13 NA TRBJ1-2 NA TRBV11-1 CASSQGRAHGYTF TGTGCCAGCAGCCAGGGTCGGGCCCATGGCTACACCTTC
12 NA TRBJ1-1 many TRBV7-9 CASSLTSGLAFF TGTGCCAGCAGCTTAACATCAGGGCTGGCTTTCTTT
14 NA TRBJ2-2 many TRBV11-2 CASSFGKGAGELFF TGTGCCAGCAGCTTCGGCAAGGGTGCCGGGGAGCTGTTTTTT
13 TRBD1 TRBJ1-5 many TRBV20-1 CSAGGQDNQPQHF TGCAGTGCTGGAGGACAGGACAATCAGCCCCAGCATTTT
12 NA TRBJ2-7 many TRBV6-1 CATADFSYEQYF TGTGCCACCGCAGACTTTTCCTACGAGCAGTACTTC
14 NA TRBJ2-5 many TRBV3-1 CASSLYGTQETQYF TGTGCCAGCAGCCTATACGGGACTCAAGAGACCCAGTACTTC
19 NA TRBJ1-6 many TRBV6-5 CASSYSQGKTTTYNSPLHF TGTGCCAGCAGTTACTCGCAGGGAAAAACAACCACTTATAATTCACCCCTCCACTTT
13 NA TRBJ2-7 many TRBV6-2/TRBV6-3 CASSYTGELSQYF TGTGCCAGCAGTTACACAGGAGAACTATCTCAGTACTTC
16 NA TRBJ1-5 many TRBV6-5 CASSYSTGADSQPQHF TGTGCCAGCAGTTACTCGACGGGGGCCGACAGTCAGCCCCAGCATTTT
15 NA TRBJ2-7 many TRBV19 CASSSGRGSSYEQYF TGTGCCAGTAGTAGCGGCAGGGGAAGCTCCTACGAGCAGTACTTC
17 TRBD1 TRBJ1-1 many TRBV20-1 CSAPPDTGGWLDTEAFF TGCAGTGCTCCACCAGACACAGGGGGCTGGTTGGACACTGAAGCTTTCTTT
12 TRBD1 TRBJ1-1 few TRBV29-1 CSVGTGITEAFF TGCAGCGTTGGGACAGGGATCACTGAAGCTTTCTTT
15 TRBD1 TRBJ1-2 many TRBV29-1 CSVEGRDSGNYGYTF TGCAGCGTTGAAGGTCGGGACAGCGGGAATTATGGCTACACCTTC
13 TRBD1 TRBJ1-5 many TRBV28 CASSLTGGVTQHF TGTGCCAGCAGTCTCACAGGGGGGGTGACCCAGCATTTT
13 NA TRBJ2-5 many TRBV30 CAWSVGYQETQYF TGTGCCTGGAGTGTAGGGTACCAAGAGACCCAGTACTTC
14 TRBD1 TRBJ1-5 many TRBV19 CASKVTGVDQPQHF TGTGCCAGTAAGGTGACAGGGGTAGATCAGCCCCAGCATTTT
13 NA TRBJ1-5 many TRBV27 CASSGGRRQPQHF TGTGCCAGCAGTGGGGGGCGAAGGCAGCCCCAGCATTTT
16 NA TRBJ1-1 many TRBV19 CASRRAGEGRNTEAFF TGTGCCAGTAGAAGAGCAGGGGAGGGAAGGAACACTGAAGCTTTCTTT
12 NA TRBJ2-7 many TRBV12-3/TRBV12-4 CASTWRAGEQYF TGTGCCAGCACCTGGAGGGCCGGGGAGCAGTACTTC
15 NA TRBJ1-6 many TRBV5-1 CASSLGTDNNSPLHF TGCGCCAGCAGCTTGGGGACAGATAATAATTCACCCCTCCACTTT
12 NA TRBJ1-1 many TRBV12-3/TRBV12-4 CASSLVRFEAFF TGTGCCAGCAGTTTGGTCCGTTTCGAAGCTTTCTTT
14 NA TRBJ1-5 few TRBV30 CAWSVGGYRQPQHF TGTGCCTGGAGTGTGGGCGGTTACCGCCAGCCCCAGCATTTT
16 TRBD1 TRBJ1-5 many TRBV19 CASSDRGASSNQPQHF TGTGCCAGTAGCGACAGGGGAGCAAGTAGCAATCAGCCCCAGCATTTT
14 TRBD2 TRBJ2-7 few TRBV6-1 CASRGAGDPYEQYF TGTGCCAGCAGGGGAGCGGGAGACCCCTACGAGCAGTACTTC
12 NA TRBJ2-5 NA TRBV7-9 CASSLAEAALYF TGTGCCAGCAGCTTAGCGGAGGCGGCTTTATACTTC
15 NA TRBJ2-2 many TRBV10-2 CASSDPRRDTGELFF TGCGCCAGCAGTGACCCCAGAAGGGACACCGGGGAGCTGTTTTTT
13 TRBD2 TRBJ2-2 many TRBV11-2 CASSPWGGGELFF TGTGCCAGCAGCCCCTGGGGGGGCGGGGAGCTGTTTTTT
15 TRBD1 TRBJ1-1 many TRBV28 CASSSSRDRATEAFF TGTGCCAGCAGTTCGAGCCGGGACAGGGCCACTGAAGCTTTCTTT
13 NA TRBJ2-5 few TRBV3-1 CASSQQRPRTQYF TGTGCCAGCAGCCAACAACGTCCGAGGACCCAGTACTTC
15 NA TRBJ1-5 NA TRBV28 CASSFATPVYQPQHF TGTGCCAGCAGTTTCGCTACACCAGTTTATCAGCCCCAGCATTTT
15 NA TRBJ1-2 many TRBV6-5 CASTFTFGSNYGYTF TGTGCCAGCACTTTTACATTCGGGTCTAACTATGGCTACACCTTC
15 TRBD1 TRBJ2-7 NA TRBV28 CASSRRGQGFREQYF TGTGCCAGCAGCCGTAGGGGACAGGGCTTTCGGGAGCAGTACTTC
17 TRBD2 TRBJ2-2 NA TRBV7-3 CASSSPGLAGHTGELFF TGTGCCAGCAGCTCCCCGGGACTAGCGGGACACACCGGGGAGCTGTTTTTT
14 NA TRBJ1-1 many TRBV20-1 CSAREGKGRTEAFF TGCAGTGCTAGAGAGGGGAAGGGAAGGACTGAAGCTTTCTTT
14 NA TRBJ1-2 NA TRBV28 CASSLVPQYGGYTF TGTGCCAGCAGCTTAGTCCCCCAGTACGGTGGCTACACCTTC
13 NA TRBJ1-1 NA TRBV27 CASSLEVNTEALF TGTGCCAGCAGTTTGGAGGTAAACACTGAAGCTTTGTTT
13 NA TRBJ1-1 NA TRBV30 CAWNLGGVAEAFF TGTGCCTGGAACCTCGGGGGGGTGGCTGAAGCTTTCTTT
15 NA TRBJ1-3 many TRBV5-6 CASSPGPNSGNTIYF TGTGCCAGCAGCCCCGGACCGAACTCTGGAAACACCATATATTTT
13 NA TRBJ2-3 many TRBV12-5 CASGFDPTDTQYF TGTGCTAGTGGTTTCGATCCCACAGATACGCAGTATTTT
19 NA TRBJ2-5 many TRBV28 CASRYTGFSERATQETQYF TGTGCCAGCAGGTATACAGGGTTTTCCGAAAGGGCTACACAAGAGACCCAGTACTTC
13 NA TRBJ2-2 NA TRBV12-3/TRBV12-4 CASSHASVGELFF TGTGCCAGCAGTCATGCTTCCGTCGGGGAGCTGTTTTTT
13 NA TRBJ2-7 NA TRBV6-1 CASSDSEIYEQYF TGTGCCAGCAGTGATAGCGAAATCTACGAGCAGTACTTC
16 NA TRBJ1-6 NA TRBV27 CASSSPPGVISSPLHF TGTGCCAGCAGTTCCCCCCCCGGGGTTATTAGTTCACCCCTCCACTTT
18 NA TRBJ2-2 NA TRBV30 CAWSVPDDRVVYTGGLFF TGTGCCTGGAGTGTTCCCGACGACAGGGTTGTGTACACCGGGGGGCTGTTTTTT
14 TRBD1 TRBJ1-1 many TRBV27 CASRLTGDRTEAFF TGTGCCAGCAGACTCACAGGGGATCGGACTGAAGCTTTCTTT
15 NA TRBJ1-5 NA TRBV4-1 CASSREWDSNQPQHF TGCGCCAGCAGCCGAGAATGGGACAGCAATCAGCCCCAGCATTTT
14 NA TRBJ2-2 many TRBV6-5 CASSWVKGSGELFF TGTGCCAGCAGTTGGGTCAAGGGGTCCGGGGAGCTGTTTTTT
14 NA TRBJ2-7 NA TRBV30 CAWNQWKSSYEQYF TGTGCCTGGAACCAGTGGAAAAGCTCCTACGAGCAGTACTTC
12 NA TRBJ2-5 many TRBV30 CAWSGNGEAQYF TGTGCCTGGAGCGGGAATGGGGAGGCCCAGTACTTC
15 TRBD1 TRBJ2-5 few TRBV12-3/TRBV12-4 CASTLGDRDQETQYF TGTGCCAGCACCCTTGGGGACAGGGATCAAGAGACCCAGTACTTC
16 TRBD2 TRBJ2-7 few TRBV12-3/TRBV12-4 CASTQSLAGGAYEQYF TGTGCCAGCACTCAGTCCTTAGCGGGAGGTGCCTACGAGCAGTACTTC